One sample yielded the 13 T cell receptor beta chains listed below, sequenced in a study. TCRdb reanalysed the 5' RACE reads using MiXCR and keeps one entry per CDR3 protein. Of about 57,000 distinct CDR3 sequences in the sample, around 28% were seen once. The sequencing input was tumor-infiltrating memory CD4+ T cells sorted from the breast tumor. Described subset: memory CD4+ T cells, CD4+CD45RO+CD25-. Source of these receptors: a female donor with breast cancer.

In this sample, this clonotype turned up a few times. The V call is TRBV5-1, the J call TRBJ1-2; TRBD1 might be the D (6 bases). CDR3 size: 15 residues. The V and J ends lost 3 bases and 0 bases respectively, with 12 bases between them. The germline gives CDR1 SGHRS, CDR2 YFSETQ. CDR3 amino acids: CASSSEGGANYGYTF. Written as DNA, the CDR3 is TGCGCCAGCAGCTCAGAGGGGGGAGCTAACTATGGCTACACCTTC.

The sample holds a few counts of this clonotype. The rearrangement uses TRBV20-1 and TRBJ2-7; 12 nucleotides agree with TRBD1. The CDR3 runs 15 residues. V dropped 3 bases and J dropped 2; count of bases not matched to a gene: 5. CDR1 is DFQATT and CDR2 is SNEGSKA in the germline V gene (reference sequence). The DNA of the CDR3 is TGCAGTGCTAGCCCGGGACAGGGGGCGGCCTACGAGCAGTACTTC. It encodes CSASPGQGAAYEQYF.

This clonotype has more than one count but fewer than ten. The chain uses TRBV7-2 and TRBJ2-3; 7 nucleotides match TRBD1. This CDR3 comprises 14 residues. With 6 bases clipped from V and 1 base from J, the junction kept 4 bases outside the gene matches. CDR1 is SGHTA and CDR2 is FQGNSA in the germline V gene. CDR3 coding DNA: TGTGCCAGCAGGTCCACAGGGGGCACAGATACGCAGTATTTT. Translating gives CASRSTGGTDTQYF.

The chain recombines TRBV14 with TRBJ2-3; 13 bases match TRBD2. V lost 4 bases and J lost 2; bases outside the gene matches: 3. CDR1 SGHDN and CDR2 FVKESK come from the germline V gene. The CDR3 loop spans 16 amino acids. CDR3 protein: CASSPTSGRPTDTQYF. The CDR3 DNA reads as TGTGCCAGCAGCCCGACTAGCGGGAGGCCCACAGATACGCAGTATTTT. Variable domain in full (rest from reference TRBV14 and TRBJ2-3): EAGVTQFPSHSVIEKGQTVTLRCDPISGHDNLYWYRRVMGKEIKFLLHFVKESKQDESGMPNNRFLAERTGGTYSTLKVQPAELEDSGVYFCASSPTSGRPTDTQYFGPGTRLTVL.

The V gene is TRBV12-3 or TRBV12-4, the J gene TRBJ2-7; 7 positions agree with TRBD2. The CDR3 consists of 15 residues. J gave up 0 bases and V 6 bases, and 8 bases lay outside the gene matches. CDR3 sequence (DNA): TGTGCCAGCAGGTCCACCGGGAGGAGCTCCTACGAGCAGTACTTC. This encodes CASRSTGRSSYEQYF.

The chain joins TRBV29-1 to TRBJ2-2; either TRBD1 or TRBD2 may supply D (5 bases each). V was pared by 1 base and J by 3 bases, with 12 bases between. Germline assignment: CDR1 SQVTM and CDR2 ANQGSEA. The CDR3 runs 15 residues. The CDR3 here is CSVEGQTADTGELFF. In DNA form, the CDR3 reads TGCAGCGTTGAAGGACAGACAGCGGACACCGGGGAGCTGTTTTTT.

The genes are TRBV24-1 and TRBJ2-7; D perhaps matches TRBD1 (5 bases). Per the germline V gene, CDR1 is KGHDR and CDR2 is SFDVKD. The CDR3 consists of 15 residues. Trimming pared 3 bases from V and 0 bases from J, leaving 11 bases between. CDR3 loop: CATSDPGKSSYEQYF. The DNA of the CDR3 is TGTGCCACCAGTGATCCAGGGAAAAGCTCCTACGAGCAGTACTTC.

The V and J genes are TRBV7-2 and TRBJ2-7, with TRBD2 identical over 10 bases. Germline-derived CDR1 and CDR2 are SGHTA and FQGNSA. V trimming: 2 bases; J trimming: 3 bases; junction bases outside the gene matches: 4. This CDR3 has 15 amino acids. The CDR3, as DNA: TGTGCCAGCAGCTTAAGTTGGACTAGCGGCTACGAGCAGTACTTC. This sequence encodes CASSLSWTSGYEQYF.

The sample holds a few counts of this clonotype. The CDR3 nucleotides are TGTGCCAGCAGTTTAGGGGGGGTCCCCTACGAGCAGTACTTC. It encodes CASSLGGVPYEQYF. This chain uses TRBV28 with TRBJ2-7, with 7 nucleotides matching TRBD2. Trimming removed 2 bases from V and 2 bases from J; junction bases left unmatched: 3. CDR1 MDHEN and CDR2 SYDVKM come from the germline V gene. The CDR3 covers 14 residues.

Turning to this clonotype: Its ends do not fully match the called genes, so a read error is possible. The genes are TRBV29-1 and TRBJ1-4; the D gene is possibly TRBD1 (6 bases). This CDR3 region has 15 residues. Germline loops: CDR1 SQVTM, CDR2 ANQGSEA. CDR3 bases: TGCTGCGTTGAAGGATCAGGGACAAGCGGGGGAAAACTGTTTTTT. Translation: CCVEGSGTSGGKLFF.

This clonotype was seen repeatedly, ten times or more. The chain is built from TRBV7-2 and TRBJ2-7; D unresolved. Trimming shortened V by 8 bases and J by 0 bases, and 14 bases separated the two germline ends. The V gene's germline CDR1 is SGHTA and CDR2 FQGNSA. This CDR3 has 14 amino acids. The CDR3 coding sequence is TGTGCCAGCGCCGAACAGCCGAGCTCCTACGAGCAGTACTTC. Translation gives CASAEQPSSYEQYF.

This chain uses TRBV5-1 with TRBJ2-1; D assignment may be TRBD1 or TRBD2 (5 bases each). The CDR3 loop spans 15 amino acids. V was shortened by 4 bases and J by 8 bases, with 19 bases between the two germline ends. In germline, CDR1 is SGHRS, CDR2 YFSETQ. This CDR3 reads CASSPKRDHVDEQFF. The CDR3 coding sequence is TGCGCCAGCAGCCCGAAAAGGGACCATGTCGATGAGCAGTTCTTC.

The chain joins TRBV7-3 to TRBJ2-2, with 10 positions matching TRBD1. CDR3 length equals 15 residues. J gave up 7 bases and V 4 bases, and 6 bases lay outside the gene matches. From germline, CDR1 is SGHTA and CDR2 FQGTGA. The CDR3 coding sequence is TGTGCCAGCAGCTCGGGGACAGGGGTTTACGGGGAGCTGTTTTTT. It translates to CASSSGTGVYGELFF.